This is a list of T cell receptor beta chains from one sample in a study of cytomegalovirus exposure and HLA in healthy donors. Sequencing was performed with immunoSEQ multiplex PCR; in TCRdb, only in-frame clones are kept and a portion is missing. The data show about 260,000 clones, about 66% seen once. The sequencing input was PBMCs. Source of these receptors: a female donor in good health and CMV-seronegative. Both conserved end residues are part of each CDR3. Clone size appears in some rows only: once, few, many, or a class for an expanded clone.

v_call,j_call,clone_size,cdr3_aa
TRBV5-1,TRBJ2-3,NA,CASSLELGDTQYF
TRBV13,TRBJ2-3,NA,CASSTRSGQPTDTQYF
TRBV4-2,TRBJ1-1,NA,CASSPTGQGANTEAFF
TRBV2,TRBJ2-2,NA,CASSRDVEGGELFF
TRBV7-9,TRBJ2-7,few,CASSLAAGGGSYEQYF
TRBV13,TRBJ2-3,NA,CASSLSLARERTDTQYF
TRBV6-6,TRBJ1-2,NA,CASSSDRGDYGYTF
TRBV4-1,TRBJ1-2,NA,CASSLEAQTAYGYTF
TRBV15,TRBJ2-2,NA,CATSRETPGNPGELFF
TRBV14,TRBJ1-1,NA,CASSPRGQGGTEAFF
TRBV6-5,TRBJ1-2,NA,CASSYISGRDNYGYTF
TRBV6-6,TRBJ2-5,NA,CASSYVRDSLQETQYF
TRBV5-1,NA,NA,CASSPSATASYEQYF
TRBV11-2,TRBJ2-7,NA,CATNPTHAGVVEEQYF
TRBV10-1,TRBJ2-7,few,CASSGSPIYEQYF
TRBV6-5,TRBJ1-6,NA,CASSRDTESPLHF
TRBV13,TRBJ2-3,NA,CASSSGRGDTQYF
TRBV5-1,TRBJ2-3,NA,CASSWGQGAADTQYF
TRBV28,TRBJ2-2,once,CASSLKRARARSGELFF
TRBV7-8,TRBJ2-7,NA,CASSFVSGRAPYEQYF
TRBV5-8,TRBJ2-1,NA,CASSALASGRDEQFF
TRBV7-9,TRBJ2-7,few,CAKGGTILSYEQYF
TRBV28,TRBJ1-2,NA,CASSLTLGGRHGYTF
TRBV5-5,TRBJ2-4,NA,CASSEQLAKNIQYF
TRBV7-8,TRBJ1-1,few,CASSQEWGGGLNTEAFF
TRBV14,TRBJ1-1,NA,CASSRQGSTEAFF